This T cell receptor (beta chain) is from a study of T cell clones after liver transplantation. Across the study: Post-transplant blood was tracked for graft-donor-reactive T cell clones identified in a pre-transplant mixed lymphocyte reaction. Until 12-24 months post-transplant, subjects got standard immunosuppression and no induction.

Between the trimmed V and J ends, which lost 3 bases and 6 bases, there was a span of 13 bases. CDR1 SNHLY and CDR2 FYNNEI come from the germline V gene. This CDR3 is built from 14 residues. Repertoires were generated with immunoSEQ multiplex PCR, while TCRdb's copy carries only in-frame clones and drops some. The table shows around 110,000 clones, with roughly nine tenths occurring only once. In the case of this clone: The antigen remains unidentified.

General study results and limits: In a couple of subjects, few donor cells limited the measurable donor-reactive repertoire. Graft donor-reactive T cells may have migrated into the graft rather than being deleted.

This sample comprised CD4+ T cells from blood, obtained 12 months after liver transplant. This sequence originates from a human patient who received a liver transplant. Some T cells here may be from the graft donor. The chain has TRBV2 and TRBJ2-3; D unclear. The CDR3 reads CASSDQSGSDTQYF. Written as DNA, the CDR3 is TGTGCCAGCAGTGATCAGTCAGGATCCGATACGCAGTATTTT. The full variable domain, in which reference TRBV2 and TRBJ2-3 provide the parts outside the CDR3, is EPEVTQTPSHQVTQMGQEVILRCVPISNHLYFYWYRQILGQKVEFLVSFYNNEISEKSEIFDDQFSVERPDGSNFTLKIRSTKLEDSAMYFCASSDQSGSDTQYFGPGTRLTVL.